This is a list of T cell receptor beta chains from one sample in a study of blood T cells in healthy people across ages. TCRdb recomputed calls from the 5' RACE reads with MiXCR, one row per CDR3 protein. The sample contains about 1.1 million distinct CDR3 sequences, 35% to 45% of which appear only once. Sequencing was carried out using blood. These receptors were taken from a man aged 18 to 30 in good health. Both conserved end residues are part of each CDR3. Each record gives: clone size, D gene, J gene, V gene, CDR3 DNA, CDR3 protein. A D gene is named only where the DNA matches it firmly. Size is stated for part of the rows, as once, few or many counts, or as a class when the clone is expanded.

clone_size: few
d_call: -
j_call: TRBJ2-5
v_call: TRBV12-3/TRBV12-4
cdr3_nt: TGTGCCAGCAGTTTTCACGGTGAAGAGACCCAGTACTTC
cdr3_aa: CASSFHGEETQYF

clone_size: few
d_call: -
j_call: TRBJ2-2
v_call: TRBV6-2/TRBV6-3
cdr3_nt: TGTGCCAGCAGTTACGCGGTAAACACCGGGGAGCTGTTTTTT
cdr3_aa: CASSYAVNTGELFF

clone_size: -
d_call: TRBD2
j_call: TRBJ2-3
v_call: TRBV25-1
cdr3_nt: TGTGCCAGCAGTGACGGGGGGGTAAGGACAGATACGCAGTATTTT
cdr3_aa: CASSDGGVRTDTQYF

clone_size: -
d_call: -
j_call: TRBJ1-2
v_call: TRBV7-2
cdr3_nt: TGTGCCAGCAGTTTGGGCAGGGTGGGGACTGGCTACACCTTC
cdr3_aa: CASSLGRVGTGYTF

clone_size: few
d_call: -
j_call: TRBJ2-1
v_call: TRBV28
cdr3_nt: TGTGCCAGCAGCCCTGCAGGGTTGAATGAGCAGTTCTTC
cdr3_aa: CASSPAGLNEQFF

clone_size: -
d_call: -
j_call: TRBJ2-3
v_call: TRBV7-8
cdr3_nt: TGTGCCAGCAGCCCCTTTTTGGACCTTAGCACAGATACGCAGTATTTT
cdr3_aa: CASSPFLDLSTDTQYF

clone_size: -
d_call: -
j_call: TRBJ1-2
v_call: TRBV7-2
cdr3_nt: TGTGCCAGCAGCTTAGGACAGCTGGCTAACTATGGCTACACCTTC
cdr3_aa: CASSLGQLANYGYTF

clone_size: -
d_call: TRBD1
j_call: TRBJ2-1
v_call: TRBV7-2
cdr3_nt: TGTGCCAGCAGCGGCGGGACAGGCCGTTACAATGAGCAGTTCTTC
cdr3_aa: CASSGGTGRYNEQFF

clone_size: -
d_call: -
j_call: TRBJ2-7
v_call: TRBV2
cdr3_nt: TGTGCCAGCAGTCAGAAGGGAGCAATCCGCTCCGAGCAGTACTTC
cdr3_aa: CASSQKGAIRSEQYF

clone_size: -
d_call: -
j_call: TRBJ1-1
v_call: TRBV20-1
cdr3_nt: TGCAGTGCCCCGGGACAACCGAACACTGAAGCTTTCTTT
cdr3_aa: CSAPGQPNTEAFF

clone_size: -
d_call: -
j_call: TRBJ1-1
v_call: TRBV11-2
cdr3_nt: TGTGCCAGCAGCAAACGAGGGGTAGGGGGAACTGAAGCTTTCTTT
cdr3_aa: CASSKRGVGGTEAFF

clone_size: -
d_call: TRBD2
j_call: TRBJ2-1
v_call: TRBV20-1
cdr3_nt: TGCAGTGCTGGAGCGGGACCCGCCTACAATGAGCAGTTCTTC
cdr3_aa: CSAGAGPAYNEQFF

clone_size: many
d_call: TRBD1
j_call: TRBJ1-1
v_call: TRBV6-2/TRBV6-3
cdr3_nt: TGTGCCAGCACCCGGACAGGGAACACTGAAGCTTTCTTT
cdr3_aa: CASTRTGNTEAFF

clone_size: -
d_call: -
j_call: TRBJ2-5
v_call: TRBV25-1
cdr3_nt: TGTGCCAGCAGTGACCCGACCTTGTACCAAGAGACCCGGTACTTC
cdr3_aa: CASSDPTLYQETRYF

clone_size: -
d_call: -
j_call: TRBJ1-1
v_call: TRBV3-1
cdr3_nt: TGTGCCAGCAGCCAAGATTTGAGTGAAGCTTTCTTT
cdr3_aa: CASSQDLSEAFF

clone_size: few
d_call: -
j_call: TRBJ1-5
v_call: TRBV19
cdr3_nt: TGTGCCAGTGGAGACTTGAAGCCCCAGCATTTT
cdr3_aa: CASGDLKPQHF

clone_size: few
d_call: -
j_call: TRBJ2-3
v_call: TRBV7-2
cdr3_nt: TGTGCCAGCAGCTTCACACAGGGTCCAGATACGCAGTATTTT
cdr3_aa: CASSFTQGPDTQYF

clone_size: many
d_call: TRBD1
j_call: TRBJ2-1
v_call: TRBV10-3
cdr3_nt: TGTGCCATTAGTGGGGACAGTCTCAATGAGCAGTTCTTC
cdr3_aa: CAISGDSLNEQFF

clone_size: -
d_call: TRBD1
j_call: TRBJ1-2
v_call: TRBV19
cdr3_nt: TGTGCCAGTAGTATCTCACAGGGGGCATACTATGGCTACACCTTC
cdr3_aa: CASSISQGAYYGYTF

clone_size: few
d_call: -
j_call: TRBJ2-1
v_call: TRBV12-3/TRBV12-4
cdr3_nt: TGTGCCAGCAGTTTAAAGGGGTTCGGGGACCCTCAGTTCTTC
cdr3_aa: CASSLKGFGDPQFF

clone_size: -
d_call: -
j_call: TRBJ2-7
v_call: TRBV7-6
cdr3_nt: TGTGCCAGCAGCTCTGGGGGGACAGACTACGAGCAGTACTTC
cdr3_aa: CASSSGGTDYEQYF

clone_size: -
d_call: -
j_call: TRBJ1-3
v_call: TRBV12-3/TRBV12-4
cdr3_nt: TGTGCCAGCAGTTTAGAAATACATGGAAACACCATATATTTT
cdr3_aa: CASSLEIHGNTIYF

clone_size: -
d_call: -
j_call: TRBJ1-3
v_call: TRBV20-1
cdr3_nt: TGCAGTGCTAGGGCCCGGGACTCTGGAAACACCATATATTTT
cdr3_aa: CSARARDSGNTIYF

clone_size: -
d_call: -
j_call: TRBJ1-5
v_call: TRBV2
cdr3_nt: TGTGCCAGCAGCGACCACAGGGCTAGCGATCAGCCCCAGCATTTT
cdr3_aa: CASSDHRASDQPQHF

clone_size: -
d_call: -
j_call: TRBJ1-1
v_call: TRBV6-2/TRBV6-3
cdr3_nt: TGTGCCAGCAGCAATAACCAGGGAACACCTTTCTTT
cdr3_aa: CASSNNQGTPFF

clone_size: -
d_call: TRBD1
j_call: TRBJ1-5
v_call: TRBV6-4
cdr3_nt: TGTGCCAGCAGCACCAAAGGACCGGGACAGGGACAGAATAGCAATCAGCCCCAGCATTTT
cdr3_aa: CASSTKGPGQGQNSNQPQHF

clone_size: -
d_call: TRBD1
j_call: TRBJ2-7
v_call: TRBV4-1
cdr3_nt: TGCGCCAGCAGCCAGACCGGGACAGGGTTATACAATGAGCAGTACTTC
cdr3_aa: CASSQTGTGLYNEQYF

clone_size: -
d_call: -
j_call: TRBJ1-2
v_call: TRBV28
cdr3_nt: TGTGCCAGCAGTTTAGGAATATTGGGCAGCTATGGCTACACCTTC
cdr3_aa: CASSLGILGSYGYTF